These 10 T cell receptor beta chains share one sample of origin, sequenced in a study of shared clonotypes between healthy human individuals. Measured with immunoSEQ multiplex PCR; TCRdb has only the in-frame clones, and not every one. In the table there are roughly 500,000 clones, 70% to 80% of which are singletons. What was sequenced was PBMCs. The receptor set was obtained from a woman aged 40 to 49 in good health. Some clones in this sample may be carry-over from other donors' samples.

This chain connects TRBV11-2 to TRBJ2-5, with D possibly matching TRBD1 (6 bases). The CDR3 sequence is 16 residues long. Germline V gene data show CDR1 as SGHAT and CDR2 as FQNNGV. V lost 1 base, J lost 2 bases, and 14 bases lay in between. The CDR3 protein is CASSLGTNRAQETQYF. The CDR3, as DNA: TGTGCCAGCAGCTTAGGGACAAACAGGGCTCAAGAGACCCAGTACTTC.

The chain recombines TRBV4-3 with TRBJ1-2, with 10 bases identical to TRBD1. In germline, CDR1 is LGHNA, CDR2 YSLEER. V lost 2 bases, J lost 2 bases, and 2 bases stayed unmatched. The CDR3 runs to 15 residues. This CDR3 is CASSQRTGGNYGYTF. DNA for the CDR3: TGCGCCAGCAGCCAACGGACAGGGGGGAACTATGGCTACACCTTC.

The J gene is TRBJ1-1, the V gene TRBV19; 9 bases agree with TRBD1. The CDR3 runs to 14 residues. J was trimmed by 7 bases and V by 4 bases; bases with no gene match: 7. CDR1 is LNHDA, CDR2 SQIVND, per germline (reference sequence). The CDR3 nucleotides are TGTGCCAGTAGTAGGGACAGGGACATACTTGAAGCTTTCTTT. Translation: CASSRDRDILEAFF.

This clone was detected only once. V gene TRBV28 combines with J gene TRBJ2-3; 7 positions agree with TRBD2. CDR1 MDHEN and CDR2 SYDVKM come from the germline V gene. J gave up 8 bases and V 3 bases, and 8 bases lay outside the gene matches. CDR3 length equals 14 residues. The CDR3 loop is CASSFRYGLGTQYF. For the CDR3, the DNA is TGTGCCAGCAGTTTTCGTTATGGACTAGGTACGCAGTATTTT.

The chain carries TRBV6-5 and TRBJ1-1, with 7 positions matching TRBD1. This CDR3 region has 14 residues. J gave up 11 bases and V 0 bases, and 9 bases lay outside the gene matches. Germline-derived CDR1 and CDR2 are MNHEY and SVGAGI. This chain's CDR3 is CASSYSTGAAVAFF. As DNA, the CDR3 is TGTGCCAGCAGTTACTCCACAGGGGCGGCTGTTGCTTTCTTT.

CDR3 protein: CASSLGGPTGRETYEQYF. As DNA, the CDR3 is TGTGCCAGCAGCTTAGGGGGGCCCACAGGGAGGGAGACCTACGAGCAGTACTTC. The chain uses TRBV7-6 and TRBJ2-7; D might be TRBD2 (7 bases). Germline CDR1 SGHVS, CDR2 FNYEAQ. The CDR3 runs 18 residues. Trimming removed 1 base from V and 2 bases from J, with 21 bases in between. The whole variable domain, remainder taken from reference TRBV7-6 and TRBJ2-7, is GAGVSQSPRYKVTKRGQDVALRCDPISGHVSLYWYRQALGQGPEFLTYFNYEAQQDKSGLPNDRFSAERPEGSISTLTIQRTEQRDSAMYRCASSLGGPTGRETYEQYFGPGTRLTVT.

This chain joins TRBV27 and TRBJ1-2; tentatively, D is TRBD1 (6 bases). Germline V gene sequence: CDR1 MNHEY, CDR2 SMNVEV (reference sequence). The CDR3 has 15 residues. The ends were cut back, 3 bases at V and 5 bases at J, with 16 bases in the middle. CDR3 amino acids: CASSFRGGSEYGYTF. The CDR3 coding sequence is TGTGCCAGCAGTTTTCGAGGGGGAAGTGAGTATGGCTACACCTTC.

The CDR3 sequence is CASSRGDLSYNEQFF. For the CDR3, the DNA is TGTGCCAGCAGTAGGGGGGACTTATCCTACAATGAGCAGTTCTTC. V gene TRBV6-6 combines with J gene TRBJ2-1, with D tentatively TRBD1 or TRBD2 (6 bases each). CDR1 and CDR2 (germline): MNHNY, SVGAGI (reference sequence). V lost 5 bases to trimming and J lost 1 base, with 12 bases between them. CDR3 length: 15 amino acids.

This sequence joins TRBV5-4 and TRBJ2-7, with D perhaps given as TRBD1 or TRBD2 (7 bases each). Trimming took off 3 bases at V and 5 bases at J, with 15 bases between the two ends. This CDR3 is 14 amino acids long. Germline assignment: CDR1 SGHNT and CDR2 YYREEE (reference sequence). The CDR3 is CASSSKGGTDEQYF. The CDR3 nucleotides read TGTGCCAGCAGCTCTAAGGGGGGGACAGACGAGCAGTACTTC. The full variable domain, with the rest looked up from reference TRBV5-4 and TRBJ2-7, is ETGVTQSPTHLIKTRGQQVTLRCSSQSGHNTVSWYQQALGQGPQFIFQYYREEENGRGNFPPRFSGLQFPNYSSELNVNALELDDSALYLCASSSKGGTDEQYFGPGTRLTVT.

The CDR3 region is CASSQDWLNTEAFF. CDR3 in DNA: TGTGCCAGCAGCCAAGATTGGCTGAACACTGAAGCTTTCTTT. The chain joins TRBV4-2 to TRBJ1-1, with unresolved D. Trimming cost V 0 bases and J 0 bases, with 5 bases left between them. The CDR3 contains 14 residues. CDR1 is LGHNA and CDR2 is YNFKEQ in the germline V gene.